This T cell receptor (beta chain) is drawn from a study of immune cell composition in non-small cell lung cancer. Study-wide context: Most cases were lung adenocarcinoma or squamous cell carcinoma. Study-wide points: Adenocarcinomas with higher top tumour-associated clone frequency had more reactive TILs.

The CDR3 is 15 amino acids. Germline V gene lookup returns CDR1 SGHTA and CDR2 FQGTGA. V trimming: 5 bases; J trimming: 4 bases; junction bases outside the gene matches: 6. Normal lung was taken at the farthest possible site, at least 3 cm from tumour. Frozen unsorted single-cell suspensions supplied the genomic DNA. Comments on this clone: Its antigen is unknown.

Only in-frame clones appear in the TCRdb table, and some are missing; sequencing was by immunoSEQ multiplex PCR. The repertoire holds approximately 4,900 clones, with about two thirds as singletons. This sequence originates from a human donor with non-small cell lung cancer. Sequenced input: non-adjacent lung tissue. The chain combines TRBV7-3 with TRBJ2-2; 8 nucleotides align to TRBD2. CDR3 bases: TGTGCCAGCAGCCTCGGGGGGGTCATCACCGGGGAGCTGTTTTTT. Amino acid sequence: CASSLGGVITGELFF.